What follows describes a single TCR beta chain. This clone has just a few counts. Its antigen is currently not known. It has no much larger one-base neighbor in the sample; base qualities were not kept. Each donor gave one peripheral blood draw, approximately 0.11 L on average, collected into heparinised tubes. Using a panel that included CD45RO, CCR7, CD25, CD127, CD95 and CD27, naive, central memory, regulatory and stem cell-like memory CD4+ T cells were sorted on a BD FACSAria II. Every sorted population had a purity above 95%. PBMCs were isolated immediately by Lymphoprep density gradient centrifugation and stained directly without culture. Samples were stained and sorted in pairs, with one healthy donor and one patient per experiment, so that batch effects were minimized. This specimen comes from a study of beta chain features in type 1 diabetes (dated by TCRdb to 2016 to 2019). Background on the whole study: Patients and healthy donors did not differ in mean age, gender distribution, total cell number or subset yield. Regulatory and stem cell-like memory subsets were obtained from only 8 patients and roughly 8 healthy donors, while naive and central memory subsets were obtained from all 28 donors. In the study, recently diagnosed type 1 diabetes patients and matched healthy donors were compared on the TCRB repertoires of their sorted circulating CD4+ T cell subsets. A total of roughly 98,000,000 sorted cells were examined across all samples, and a strong correlation was observed between cell number per subset and RNA yield. The research as a whole found: Type 1 diabetes patients showed a moderate but significant shortening of TCRB CDR3 length in all four CD4+ subsets. The naive, central memory and regulatory TCRB repertoires appeared to resemble one another more closely among patients than among healthy donors. Shorter templates might be favored by PCR, yet because patient and control samples were amplified and corrected together, any such skew would affect both groups equally. Because cDNA was sequenced instead of genomic DNA, activated cells with high expression could be over-represented, although the groups did not differ in activation or CD3 levels. HLA sub-analyses involved small numbers of individuals, so any influence of HLA type on TCRB rearrangement remained unresolved. At VDJ recombination sites, type 1 diabetes patients had fewer insertions and more deleted nucleotides, which implies abnormalities in thymic rearrangement.

The High Capacity cDNA Reverse Transcription Kit was used to reverse transcribe all of the isolated RNA, meaning that expressed TCRB transcripts were what got sequenced. Naive, central memory and regulatory T cell samples underwent deep immunoSEQ sequencing, averaging about 3.5 million total reads per sample. Sorted cells were lysed in RLT buffer and RNA was extracted with DNase-treated RNeasy Micro or Mini kits, depending on cell number. Each cell subset was processed separately to prevent cross-contamination, with patient and healthy donor samples processed together. TCRB sequences were amplified from cDNA with the immunoSEQ multiplex PCR, producing 87-bp fragments spanning the CDR3 region. The amplicons were sequenced using the Illumina HiSeq platform. In the authors' own workflow: Synthetic template baselines were used to correct PCR bias computationally, reads within Hamming distance 2 were collapsed together, and singletons that could not be merged were discarded. By aligning reads against IMGT, V, D and J genes, CDR3 length, and insertions or deletions at six rearrangement sites were assigned. Within each subset, clonotype counts were normalized to sorted cell number, after which true diversity and Gini coefficients were computed with the tcR R package. Repertoire sharing was quantified using the overlap coefficient calculated on TCRB nucleotide sequences. Out-of-frame TCRB sequences from naive cells were analyzed to stand in for the pre-selection repertoire. TCRdb re-hosts the immuneACCESS table, in-frame sequences only. Its copies lack some clones; in the studies checked, an unresolved V gene accounts for under half of them, and the cause for the rest is not known. Clone size and the V and J calls come from that table; the DNA yielded D and trimming. For this sample there are 200,000 to 300,000 clones; roughly 22% appear just once. The biggest ten clones account for around 0.029% of the sample.

Trimming accounts for 0 bases at V and 10 bases at J, while the number of junction bases matched to no gene is 9. From the cysteine through the phenylalanine, the CDR3 covers 16 amino acids. Kept here is only the CDR3 DNA, which spans 48 bases and is read in frame from base 1. Based on the germline V gene (reference sequence), the CDR1 and CDR2 sequences are LNHNV and YYDKDF. Sequenced material: naive CD4+ T cells from blood. The sample's cell subset or site label, in plain terms: true naive CD4+ T cells. The source is a woman in her thirties or forties with type 1 diabetes. Here the chain combines TRBV15 and TRBJ2-1; 10 bases in the junction line up with TRBD2. The CDR3 amino acid sequence is: CATSRDPSSGSQEQFF. The DNA reads as follows: TGTGCCACCAGCAGAGATCCGTCTAGCGGGAGCCAGGAGCAGTTCTTC.